Following are 25 T cell receptor beta chains from one sample sequenced in a study of early T cells in non-severe SARS-CoV-2 infection. TCRdb fed the 5' RACE reads into MiXCR, producing one record per CDR3 protein. Of 60,000 to 75,000 distinct CDR3 sequences in the sample, 10% to 15% were seen once. The source material was whole blood. These receptors all come from an adult who was a healthcare worker with PCR-confirmed SARS-CoV-2 infection or an uninfected control (not recorded which).

The chain couples TRBV7-7 to TRBJ2-3; tentatively, D is TRBD2 (5 bases). V lost 5 bases and J 9 bases, leaving 12 bases between the germline ends. This CDR3 region has 12 residues. Germline V gene data show CDR1 as SSHAT and CDR2 as FNYEAQ (reference sequence). CDR3 coding DNA: TGTGCCAGCAGCCCGGACTCTGGAACGCAGTATTTT. Translated, it gives CASSPDSGTQYF. Based on the CDR3 plus reference TRBV7-7 and TRBJ2-3, the full variable domain is GAGVSQSPRYKVTKRGQDVTLRCDPISSHATLYWYQQALGQGPEFLTYFNYEAQPDKSGLPSDRFSAERPEGSISTLTIQRTEQRDSAMYRCASSPDSGTQYFGPGTRLTVL.

The rearrangement uses TRBV2 and TRBJ2-5; D unresolved. CDR1 SNHLY and CDR2 FYNNEI come from the germline V gene. This CDR3 has 13 residues. Trimming pared 4 bases from V and 1 base from J, leaving 7 bases between. CDR3 DNA sequence: TGTGCCAGCAGTGGACACCCCCAAGAGACCCAGTACTTC. This codes for CASSGHPQETQYF.

This clonotype has ten or more counts. CDR3 region: CASGLSTSYNEQFF. For the CDR3, the DNA is TGTGCCAGCGGACTCTCGACCTCCTACAATGAGCAGTTCTTC. J is TRBJ2-1 and V is TRBV6-5, with D possibly matching TRBD2 (5 bases). V lost 8 bases and J 0 bases, leaving 11 bases between the germline ends. This CDR3 region has 14 residues. Germline-derived CDR1 and CDR2 are MNHEY and SVGAGI.

Details on this clonotype: This may arise from a read error, as a much more abundant clone is one base away. The V and J genes are TRBV7-9 and TRBJ2-3; D uncertain. The V gene's germline CDR1 is SEHNR and CDR2 FQNEAQ (reference sequence). The CDR3 totals 12 residues. V gave up 5 bases and J gave up 0 bases, with 3 bases separating them. The CDR3 bases are TGTGCCAGCAGCGCGAGCACAGATACGCAGTATTTT. This sequence encodes CASSASTDTQYF. Full variable domain (outside the CDR3, taken from reference TRBV7-9 and TRBJ2-3): DTGVSQNPRHKITKRGQNVTFRCDPISEHNRLYWYRQTLGQGPEFLTYFQNEAQLEKSRLLSDRFSAERPKGSFSTLEIQRTEQGDSAMYLCASSASTDTQYFGPGTRLTVL.

This clonotype has only a few counts. The chain has TRBV20-1 and TRBJ2-1; 9 nucleotides match TRBD1. The CDR3 has 15 amino acids. Germline values: CDR1 DFQATT, CDR2 SNEGSKA (reference sequence). Trimming at V came to 3 bases and at J to 3 bases, leaving 6 bases not matched to a gene. The CDR3 coding sequence is TGCAGTGCTAGTAGGGACAGGGATCTCTACAATGAGCAGTTCTTC. As protein: CSASRDRDLYNEQFF.

The gene calls are TRBV7-6 and TRBJ1-4, with 9 positions matching TRBD1. Per germline, CDR1 SGHVS and CDR2 FNYEAQ. V trimming: 7 bases; J trimming: 6 bases; junction bases outside the gene matches: 6. CDR3 length equals 14 residues. Here the CDR3 DNA reads TGTGCCAGCACCTTGGGGACAGGGTATGAAAAACTGTTTTTT. Translation: CASTLGTGYEKLFF. Full variable domain (remainder filled in from reference TRBV7-6 and TRBJ1-4): GAGVSQSPRYKVTKRGQDVALRCDPISGHVSLYWYRQALGQGPEFLTYFNYEAQQDKSGLPNDRFSAERPEGSISTLTIQRTEQRDSAMYRCASTLGTGYEKLFFGSGTQLSVL.

This clonotype was seen a handful of times. The V call is TRBV9, the J call TRBJ2-3; TRBD2 matches 7 bases. The junction had 11 bases not matched to a gene; V was cut back by 0 bases and J by 7 bases. Germline CDR1 and CDR2: SGDLS and YYNGEE. CDR3 length: 16 residues. In DNA form, the CDR3 reads TGTGCCAGCAGCGTAGGCTCCTCGGGGGGATCGAATACGCAGTATTTT. It codes for CASSVGSSGGSNTQYF.

The CDR3 coding sequence is TGTGCCAGCAGTGAATCCATAAACACTGAAGCTTTCTTT. Translating it yields CASSESINTEAFF. The chain has TRBV6-1 and TRBJ1-1, with D hard to call. V shed 2 bases and J shed 2 bases, with 6 bases lying between them. CDR1 and CDR2 (germline): MNHNS, SASEGT. CDR3 size: 13 residues.

In its sample, this clonotype was seen many times. The chain is built from TRBV2 and TRBJ2-3; tentatively, D is TRBD1 (6 bases). Trimming took off 4 bases at V and 1 base at J, with 12 bases between the two ends. Germline V gene lookup returns CDR1 SNHLY and CDR2 FYNNEI. The CDR3 loop spans 15 amino acids. Written as DNA, the CDR3 is TGTGCCAGCAGTGGTCAGGGGCGACGCACAGATACGCAGTATTTT. This gives the protein CASSGQGRRTDTQYF.

The V gene is TRBV7-8, the J gene TRBJ2-1, with D perhaps matching TRBD2 (5 bases). This CDR3 is built from 17 residues. V lost 5 bases to trimming and J lost 9 bases, with 26 bases between them. CDR1 is SGHVS, CDR2 FQNEAQ, per germline. CDR3 sequence reads: CASSPPLREVKFSEQFF. DNA for the CDR3: TGTGCCAGCAGCCCTCCCCTTCGGGAAGTTAAATTTAGTGAGCAGTTCTTC.

This clonotype has a count of ten or more. The chain has TRBV4-3 and TRBJ2-6; no clear D. Deletions cut 0 bases from V and 4 bases from J, with 10 bases between. This CDR3 contains 16 residues. The germline gives CDR1 LGHNA, CDR2 YSLEER. CDR3 sequence (DNA): TGCGCCAGCAGCCAAGATCGAGGTGGAGGGGCCAACGTCCTGACTTTC. It encodes CASSQDRGGGANVLTF.

The V gene is TRBV7-9, the J gene TRBJ1-2; D is unresolved. From germline, CDR1 is SEHNR and CDR2 FQNEAQ (reference sequence). V lost 7 bases to trimming and J lost 8 bases, with 29 bases between them. CDR3 length equals 17 residues. The CDR3 protein is CASTTEDPYLEQGGYTF. The CDR3 nucleotides read TGTGCCAGCACCACCGAGGACCCGTACCTGGAGCAAGGGGGCTACACCTTC.

The chain combines TRBV4-1 with TRBJ2-1, with TRBD2 as a possible D gene (7 bases). This CDR3 comprises 16 residues. Germline V lookup: CDR1 MGHRA, CDR2 YSYEKL. V was cut by 3 bases and J by 4 bases, with 16 bases left in between. As DNA, the CDR3 is TGCGCCAGCAGCCACGGACGCGGGGGCCTTTACAATGAGCAGTTCTTC. As protein: CASSHGRGGLYNEQFF.

This clonotype was seen many times. The junction does not match germline at one end; this may be a read error. The chain has TRBV6-2 or TRBV6-3 and TRBJ1-3; unclear D gene. Germline CDR1 and CDR2: MNHEY and SVGEGT. The CDR3 has 12 residues. This chain's CDR3 is CASSLSENTIYF. The CDR3, as DNA: TGTGCCAGCAGCCTCTCTGAAAACACCATATATTTT.

This clonotype was counted only a few times. This chain joins TRBV20-1 and TRBJ1-2, with 7 bases aligning to TRBD1. Germline values: CDR1 DFQATT, CDR2 SNEGSKA (reference sequence). This CDR3 is 15 amino acids long. The V and J ends lost 7 bases and 2 bases, in that order; junction bases with no gene match: 13. The CDR3 sequence: CSVLGRQGLNYGYTF. As DNA, the CDR3 is TGCAGTGTGCTGGGGAGACAGGGATTGAACTATGGCTACACCTTC.

In its sample, this clonotype was seen a few times. The V and J genes are TRBV12-2 and TRBJ2-7; TRBD1, as called in the table, went unchecked against the DNA. TRBV12-2 is a pseudogene locus. CDR3 size: 16 residues. CDR3 bases: TGTGCAAGTCGCTTAGTGCTTTCTCCCGGGCTGGGAGAGCAGTACTTC. It specifies CASRLVLSPGLGEQYF.

This clonotype occurred a few times. The chain uses TRBV5-4 and TRBJ2-1, with 8 bases that match TRBD2. V lost 1 base and J lost 5; bases outside the gene matches: 2. Germline V lookup: CDR1 SGHNT, CDR2 YYREEE (reference sequence). This CDR3 spans 14 amino acids. The CDR3 DNA is TGTGCCAGCAGCTTGCGTAGCGGGAACAATGAGCAGTTCTTC. The encoded protein is CASSLRSGNNEQFF.

The table lists this clonotype with many counts. The chain combines TRBV7-9 with TRBJ2-1, with D perhaps given as TRBD1 or TRBD2 (5 bases each). The CDR3 length is 16 residues. V lost 2 bases to trimming and J lost 2 bases, with 13 bases between them. The germline CDR1 and CDR2 sequences are SEHNR and FQNEAQ (reference sequence). CDR3 sequence reads: CASSLPRDQTYNEQFF. DNA of the CDR3: TGTGCCAGCAGCTTACCCCGGGACCAAACCTACAATGAGCAGTTCTTC.

This clonotype was seen at least ten times. The chain joins TRBV7-9 to TRBJ2-1; 7 bases are shared with TRBD2. The CDR3 is 14 amino acids. Germline V gene sequence: CDR1 SEHNR, CDR2 FQNEAQ (reference sequence). Germline trimming cut 3 bases from V and 5 bases from J; bases unmatched to any gene: 4. This chain's CDR3 is CASSLGGYDNEQFF. The CDR3 DNA is TGTGCCAGCAGCTTGGGGGGGTACGACAATGAGCAGTTCTTC.

Many counts were recorded for this clonotype. The chain couples TRBV25-1 to TRBJ1-5; the D gene is possibly TRBD1 (5 bases). Trimming stripped 4 bases from V and 13 bases from J, with 14 bases between. CDR3 length equals 12 residues. CDR1 is MGHDK and CDR2 is SYGVNS in the germline V gene. The CDR3 bases are TGTGCCAGCAGTGCTAGAATGGGGCTACAGCATTTT. It is translated as CASSARMGLQHF.

This chain links TRBV6-5 with TRBJ2-1; 7 bases match TRBD1. V lost 7 bases and J lost 7; bases outside the gene matches: 7. Germline V gene lookup returns CDR1 MNHEY and CDR2 SVGAGI. This CDR3 has 13 amino acids. The CDR3 sequence is CASKQGLGNEQFF. CDR3 nucleotides: TGTGCCAGCAAACAGGGGCTTGGGAATGAGCAGTTCTTC.

As for this clonotype: One base away lies a much larger clone, so this may be a sequencing read error. The conserved phenylalanine or tryptophan normally closing the CDR3 is absent here, so this likely arose from a read error. The chain employs TRBV7-3 and TRBJ1-2; D is unresolved. V lost 5 bases to trimming and J lost 3 bases, with 13 bases between them. Germline CDR1 reads SGHTA; CDR2 reads FQGTGA. The CDR3 length is 14 residues. This CDR3 is CASSPTGSDYGYTY. The CDR3 bases are TGTGCCAGCAGCCCGACGGGGTCAGACTATGGCTACACCTAC.

This clonotype was found a few times. The V call is TRBV6-6, the J call TRBJ2-1, with 9 bases lining up with TRBD2. The CDR3 length is 15 residues. The V segment lost 6 bases and the J segment 9 bases; nucleotides outside the gene matches: 12. Germline CDR1 and CDR2: MNHNY and SVGAGI (reference sequence). CDR3 residues: CASRDRRREGGEQFF. The CDR3 nucleotides read TGTGCCAGCAGGGACCGACGGCGGGAGGGCGGTGAGCAGTTCTTC.

In this sample, this clonotype turned up many times. The chain is built from TRBV5-1 and TRBJ2-3; no reliable D call. Trimming removed 2 bases at V and 5 bases at J, with 6 bases between. This CDR3 has 12 amino acids. Per the germline V gene, CDR1 is SGHRS and CDR2 is YFSETQ. The CDR3 region is CASSLNGDTQYF. CDR3 nucleotides: TGCGCCAGCAGCTTAAACGGAGATACGCAGTATTTT. The variable domain in full, completed from reference TRBV5-1 and TRBJ2-3, reads KAGVTQTPRYLIKTRGQQVTLSCSPISGHRSVSWYQQTPGQGLQFLFEYFSETQRNKGNFPGRFSGRQFSNSRSEMNVSTLELGDSALYLCASSLNGDTQYFGPGTRLTVL.

Note on this clonotype: At one boundary the junction diverges from the germline segment, which might be a read error. This chain links TRBV7-9 with TRBJ2-1; D may be TRBD2 (6 bases). Germline CDR1 SEHNR, CDR2 FQNEAQ (reference sequence). The length of the CDR3 is 14 residues. The DNA for the CDR3 is TGTGCCGGCAGCTTAGGCGGAGGGCCCTATGAGCAGTTCTTC. It yields the protein CAGSLGGGPYEQFF.